One sample yielded the 12 T cell receptor beta chains listed below, sequenced in a study of radiotherapy plus CTLA-4 blockade in lung cancer. Profiling relied on immunoSEQ multiplex PCR, and the TCRdb table lists in-frame clones only, not all of them. The sample includes 84,000 or so clones, over 80% seen only once; the top ten take roughly 15%. The sample here was peripheral blood, taken from a patient treated with radiotherapy plus ipilimumab. The origin of the receptors is a human donor with non-small cell lung cancer that progressed on radiotherapy plus ipilimumab.

The V and J genes are TRBV29-1 and TRBJ2-2, with D possibly matching TRBD2 (5 bases). Germline V gene data show CDR1 as SQVTM and CDR2 as ANQGSEA. The CDR3 is made up of 14 amino acids. Trimming cost V 6 bases and J 0 bases, with 11 bases left between them. The CDR3: CSVAPGSNTGELFF. For the CDR3, the DNA is TGCAGCGTGGCCCCGGGATCGAACACCGGGGAGCTGTTTTTT.

This rearrangement joins TRBV5-8 to TRBJ1-4; TRBD1 is a possible D gene (5 bases). Germline assignment: CDR1 SGHTS and CDR2 YDEGEE. Trimming removed 3 bases at V and 7 bases at J, with 22 bases between. There are 17 residues in the CDR3. CDR3 nucleotide sequence: TGTGCCAGCAGCTCTCCCCCAGGGAGGGTGGGTAGTGAAAAACTGTTTTTT. It encodes CASSSPPGRVGSEKLFF.

The V and J genes are TRBV11-3 and TRBJ2-7; 9 bases fit TRBD1. Germline V gene sequence: CDR1 SGHNT, CDR2 YENEEA. There are 16 residues in the CDR3. V was clipped by 4 bases and J by 7 bases; unmatched bases: 14. This CDR3 reads CASSSMGRDRVREQYF. CDR3 coding DNA: TGTGCCAGCAGCTCGATGGGCCGGGACAGGGTTCGAGAGCAGTACTTC.

CDR3 nucleotide sequence: TGTGCCAGCAGCCCGTCCGGAAGAAATACTGAAGCTTTCTTT. It is translated as CASSPSGRNTEAFF. The J gene is TRBJ1-1, the V gene TRBV5-8; no firm D call. With 4 bases removed from V and 5 bases from J, the gap between germline ends came to 15 bases. Germline V gives CDR1 SGHTS, CDR2 YDEGEE. The CDR3 extends over 14 amino acids. Full variable domain (missing parts from reference TRBV5-8 and TRBJ1-1): EAGVTQSPTHLIKTRGQQATLRCSPISGHTSVYWYQQALGLGLQFLLWYDEGEERNRGNFPPRFSGRQFPNYSSELNVNALELEDSALYLCASSPSGRNTEAFFGQGTRLTVV.

This chain connects TRBV5-4 to TRBJ2-2; 13 bases fit TRBD2. V trimming: 4 bases; J trimming: 7 bases; junction bases outside the gene matches: 7. The germline gives CDR1 SGHNT, CDR2 YYREEE (reference sequence). The CDR3 is made up of 16 amino acids. The CDR3 DNA sequence: TGTGCCAGCAGCGTTGGACTAGCGGGAGCGGTCGGGGAGCTGTTTTTT. The encoded protein is CASSVGLAGAVGELFF.

The chain carries TRBV5-4 and TRBJ2-1, with D possibly matching TRBD1 (6 bases). Trimming shortened V by 0 bases and J by 4 bases, and 8 bases separated the two germline ends. The CDR3 runs 14 residues. Germline CDR1 and CDR2: SGHNT and YYREEE (reference sequence). The CDR3 loop is CASSLAGAYNEQFF. The CDR3 DNA reads TGTGCCAGCAGCTTGGCAGGGGCTTACAATGAGCAGTTCTTC.

This clone showed up just once. The chain recombines TRBV6-5 with TRBJ1-2; 7 bases line up with TRBD1. Germline CDR1 MNHEY, CDR2 SVGAGI. V gave up 8 bases and J gave up 6 bases; unmatched junction bases: 12. The CDR3 runs to 14 residues. The DNA of the CDR3 is TGTGCCAGCCGCCCAGGGGGGGGAGGGGATGGCTACACCTTC. Its protein is CASRPGGGGDGYTF.

This clone has just one count. J is TRBJ1-1 and V is TRBV6-1; 7 nucleotides line up with TRBD1. After removal of 7 bases from V and 3 bases from J, the junction contained 5 bases not matched to a gene. CDR1 is MNHNS, CDR2 SASEGT, per germline. The CDR3 sequence is 13 residues long. The CDR3 nucleotides read TGTGCCAGCAAGATACAGGGGTACACTGAAGCTTTCTTT. Translated: CASKIQGYTEAFF.

The genes are TRBV2 and TRBJ2-3; TRBD2 agrees at 9 bases. The CDR3 extends over 17 amino acids. V gave up 6 bases and J gave up 2 bases; unmatched junction bases: 12. Per the germline V gene, CDR1 is SNHLY and CDR2 is FYNNEI. The CDR3 region is CASRRPGGGASTDTQYF. The CDR3 nucleotides read TGTGCCAGCAGAAGACCTGGCGGGGGGGCTTCCACAGATACGCAGTATTTT.

This chain joins TRBV18 and TRBJ1-5, with D unclear. Germline CDR1 KGHSH, CDR2 LQKENI. Deletions cut 2 bases from V and 9 bases from J, with 17 bases between. CDR3 length equals 15 residues. CDR3 amino acids: CASSPGRQSLGPQHF. CDR3 DNA sequence: TGTGCCAGCTCACCAGGGCGGCAGAGCCTTGGGCCCCAGCATTTT.

V and J are TRBV9 and TRBJ2-1; D might be TRBD2 (5 bases). V lost 4 bases to trimming and J lost 0 bases, with 11 bases between them. The CDR3 consists of 15 residues. Looked up from germline, CDR1 is SGDLS and CDR2 is YYNGEE. CDR3 coding DNA: TGTGCCAGCAGCCAGACGGGAAGCTCCTACAATGAGCAGTTCTTC. Its translation: CASSQTGSSYNEQFF.

The J gene is TRBJ2-2, the V gene TRBV7-6, with D maybe TRBD2 (6 bases). This CDR3 spans 19 amino acids. Trimming shortened V by 0 bases and J by 4 bases, and 21 bases separated the two germline ends. Germline lookup yields CDR1 SGHVS and CDR2 FNYEAQ. The chain's CDR3 is CASSLARSSAGGSTGELFF. The CDR3 DNA follows: TGTGCCAGCAGCTTAGCTCGTTCTTCGGCAGGAGGGAGCACCGGGGAGCTGTTTTTT.